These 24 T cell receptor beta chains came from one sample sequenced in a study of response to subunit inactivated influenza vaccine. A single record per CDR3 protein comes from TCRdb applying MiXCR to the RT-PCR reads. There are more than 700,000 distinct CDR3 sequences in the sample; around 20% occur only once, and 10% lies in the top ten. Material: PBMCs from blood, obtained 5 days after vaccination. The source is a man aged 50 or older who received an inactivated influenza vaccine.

The CDR3 reads CASSFGLAEYNEQFF. CDR3 in DNA: TGTGCCAGCAGTTTCGGACTAGCAGAGTACAATGAGCAGTTCTTC. The V call is TRBV6-2 or TRBV6-3, the J call TRBJ2-1; 8 positions match TRBD2. Germline V gene sequence: CDR1 MNHEY, CDR2 SVGEGT. The CDR3 has 15 residues. The ends lost 4 bases at V and 4 bases at J; junction bases unmatched: 6.

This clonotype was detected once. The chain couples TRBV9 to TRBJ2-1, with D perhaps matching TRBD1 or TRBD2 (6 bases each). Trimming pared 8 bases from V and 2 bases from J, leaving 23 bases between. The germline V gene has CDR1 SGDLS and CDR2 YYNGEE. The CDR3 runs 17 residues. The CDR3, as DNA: TGTGCCAGTTCGCAGGGGCTGGGGGGAGAACCCTACAATGAGCAGTTCTTC. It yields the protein CASSQGLGGEPYNEQFF. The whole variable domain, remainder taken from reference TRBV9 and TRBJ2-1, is DSGVTQTPKHLITATGQRVTLRCSPRSGDLSVYWYQQSLDQGLQFLIQYYNGEERAKGNILERFSAQQFPDLHSELNLSSLELGDSALYFCASSQGLGGEPYNEQFFGPGTRLTVL.

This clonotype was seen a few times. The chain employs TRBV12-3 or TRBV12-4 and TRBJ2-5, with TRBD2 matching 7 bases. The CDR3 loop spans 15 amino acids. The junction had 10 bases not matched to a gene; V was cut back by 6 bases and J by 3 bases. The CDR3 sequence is CASSPDGLEKETQYF. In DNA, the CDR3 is TGTGCCAGCAGCCCGGACGGACTAGAAAAAGAGACCCAGTACTTC.

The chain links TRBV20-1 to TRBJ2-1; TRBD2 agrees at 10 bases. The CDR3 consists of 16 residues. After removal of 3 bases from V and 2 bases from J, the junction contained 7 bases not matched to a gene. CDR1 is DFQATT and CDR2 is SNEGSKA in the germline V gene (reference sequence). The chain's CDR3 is CSASTFLAGAYNEQFF. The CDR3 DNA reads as TGCAGTGCTAGTACTTTCCTAGCGGGGGCCTACAATGAGCAGTTCTTC.

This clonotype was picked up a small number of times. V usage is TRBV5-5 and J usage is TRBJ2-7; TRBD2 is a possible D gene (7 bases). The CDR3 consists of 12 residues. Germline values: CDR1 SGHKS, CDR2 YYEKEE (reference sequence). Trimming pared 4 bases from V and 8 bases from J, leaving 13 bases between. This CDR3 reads CASSPTGGQQYF. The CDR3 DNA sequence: TGTGCCAGCAGCCCGACCGGGGGGCAGCAGTACTTC.

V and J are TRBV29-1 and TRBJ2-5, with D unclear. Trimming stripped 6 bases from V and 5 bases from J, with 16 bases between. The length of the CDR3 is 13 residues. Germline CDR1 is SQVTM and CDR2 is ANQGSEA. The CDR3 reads CSVATVHGETQYF. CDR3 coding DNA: TGCAGCGTAGCTACAGTTCACGGGGAGACCCAGTACTTC.

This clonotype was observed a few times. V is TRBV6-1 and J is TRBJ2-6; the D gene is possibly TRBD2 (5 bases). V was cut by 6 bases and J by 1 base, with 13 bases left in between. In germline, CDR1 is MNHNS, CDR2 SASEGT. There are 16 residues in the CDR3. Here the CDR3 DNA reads TGTGCCAGCAGAAACCGAGGGCCGTCTGGGGCCAACGTCCTGACTTTC. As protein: CASRNRGPSGANVLTF.

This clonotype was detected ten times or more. The CDR3 coding sequence is TGTGCCAGCGGGGGCACTGAAGCTTTCTTT. Translating gives CASGGTEAFF. V gene TRBV6-1 combines with J gene TRBJ1-1; tentatively, D is TRBD1 (5 bases). V lost 8 bases and J lost 4, with 5 bases in between. The germline gives CDR1 MNHNS, CDR2 SASEGT. The CDR3 has 10 residues.

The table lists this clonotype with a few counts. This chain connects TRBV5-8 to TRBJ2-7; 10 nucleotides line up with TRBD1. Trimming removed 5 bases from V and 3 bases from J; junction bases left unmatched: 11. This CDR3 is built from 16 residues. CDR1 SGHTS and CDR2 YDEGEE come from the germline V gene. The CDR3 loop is CASSPTPGQGFYEQYF. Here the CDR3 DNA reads TGTGCCAGCAGTCCGACTCCGGGACAGGGGTTCTACGAGCAGTACTTC. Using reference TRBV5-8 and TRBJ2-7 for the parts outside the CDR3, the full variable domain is EAGVTQSPTHLIKTRGQQATLRCSPISGHTSVYWYQQALGLGLQFLLWYDEGEERNRGNFPPRFSGRQFPNYSSELNVNALELEDSALYLCASSPTPGQGFYEQYFGPGTRLTVT.

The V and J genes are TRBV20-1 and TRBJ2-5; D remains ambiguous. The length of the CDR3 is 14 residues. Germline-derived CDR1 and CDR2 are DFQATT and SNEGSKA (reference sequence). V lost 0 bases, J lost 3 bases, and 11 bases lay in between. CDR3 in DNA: TGCAGTGCTAGAGATCTTCTGCTTGAAGAGACCCAGTACTTC. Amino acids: CSARDLLLEETQYF.

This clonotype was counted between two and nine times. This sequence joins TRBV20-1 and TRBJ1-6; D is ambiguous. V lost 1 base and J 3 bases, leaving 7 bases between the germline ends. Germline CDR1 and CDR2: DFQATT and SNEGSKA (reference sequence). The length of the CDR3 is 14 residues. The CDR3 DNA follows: TGCAGTGCTAGAGGCGGCCTCTATAATTCACCCCTCCACTTT. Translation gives CSARGGLYNSPLHF.

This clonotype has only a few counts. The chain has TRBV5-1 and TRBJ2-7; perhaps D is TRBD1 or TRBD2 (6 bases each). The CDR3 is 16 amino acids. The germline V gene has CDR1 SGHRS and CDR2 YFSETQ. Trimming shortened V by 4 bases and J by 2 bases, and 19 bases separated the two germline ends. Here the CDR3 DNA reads TGCGCCAGCAGCGCCGGGAAACAGGGAGGTACCTACGAGCAGTACTTC. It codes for CASSAGKQGGTYEQYF.

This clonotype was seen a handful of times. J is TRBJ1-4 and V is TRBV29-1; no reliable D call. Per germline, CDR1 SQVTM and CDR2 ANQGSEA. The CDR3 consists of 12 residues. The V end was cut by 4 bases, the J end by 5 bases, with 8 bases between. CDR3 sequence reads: CSVVGPNEKLFF. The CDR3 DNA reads TGCAGCGTTGTCGGTCCCAATGAAAAACTGTTTTTT.

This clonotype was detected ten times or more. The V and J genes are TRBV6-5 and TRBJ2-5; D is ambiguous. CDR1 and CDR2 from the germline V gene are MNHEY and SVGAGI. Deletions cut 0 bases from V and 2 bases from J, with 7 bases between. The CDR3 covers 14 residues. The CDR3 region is CASSYSADQETQYF. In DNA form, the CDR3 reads TGTGCCAGCAGTTACTCCGCAGATCAAGAGACCCAGTACTTC.

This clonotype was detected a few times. DNA of the CDR3: TGCGCCAGCAGCTTAACAGGGGACTCTGGAAACACCATATATTTT. It is translated as CASSLTGDSGNTIYF. The V gene is TRBV10-2, the J gene TRBJ1-3, with 7 bases identical to TRBD1. V dropped 6 bases and J dropped 0; count of bases not matched to a gene: 5. CDR1 WSHSY and CDR2 SAAADI come from the germline V gene. The CDR3 is 15 residues long.

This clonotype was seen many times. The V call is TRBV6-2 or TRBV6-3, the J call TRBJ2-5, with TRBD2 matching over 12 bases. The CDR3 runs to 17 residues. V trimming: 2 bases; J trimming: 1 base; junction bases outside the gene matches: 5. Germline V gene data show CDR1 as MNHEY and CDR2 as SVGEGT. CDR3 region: CASSYRGLAGFQETQYF. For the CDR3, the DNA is TGTGCCAGCAGTTACCGTGGACTAGCGGGATTCCAAGAGACCCAGTACTTC.

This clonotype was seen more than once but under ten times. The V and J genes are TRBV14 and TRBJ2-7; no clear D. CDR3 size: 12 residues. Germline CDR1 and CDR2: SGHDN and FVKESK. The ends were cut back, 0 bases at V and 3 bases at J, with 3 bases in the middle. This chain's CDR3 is CASSQDFYEQYF. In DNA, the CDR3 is TGTGCCAGCAGCCAAGATTTCTACGAGCAGTACTTC.

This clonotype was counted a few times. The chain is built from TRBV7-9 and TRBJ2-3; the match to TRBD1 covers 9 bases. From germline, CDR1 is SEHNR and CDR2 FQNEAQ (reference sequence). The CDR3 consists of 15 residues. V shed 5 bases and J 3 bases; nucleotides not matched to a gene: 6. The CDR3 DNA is TGTGCCAGCAGCCACCGGGACAGGGTTACAGATACGCAGTATTTT. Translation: CASSHRDRVTDTQYF.

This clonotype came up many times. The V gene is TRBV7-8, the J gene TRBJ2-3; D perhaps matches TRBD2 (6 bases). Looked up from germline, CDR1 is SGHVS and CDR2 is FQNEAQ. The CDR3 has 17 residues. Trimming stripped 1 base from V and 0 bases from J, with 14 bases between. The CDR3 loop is CASSLGYGGISTDTQYF. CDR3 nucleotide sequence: TGTGCCAGCAGCTTAGGTTACGGCGGGATTAGCACAGATACGCAGTATTTT.

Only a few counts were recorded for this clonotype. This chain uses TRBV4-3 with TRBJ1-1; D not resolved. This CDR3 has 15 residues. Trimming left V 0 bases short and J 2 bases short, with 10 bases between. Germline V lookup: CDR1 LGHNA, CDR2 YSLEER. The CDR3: CASSQDHRHNTEAFF. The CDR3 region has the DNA TGCGCCAGCAGCCAAGATCATAGGCATAACACTGAAGCTTTCTTT.

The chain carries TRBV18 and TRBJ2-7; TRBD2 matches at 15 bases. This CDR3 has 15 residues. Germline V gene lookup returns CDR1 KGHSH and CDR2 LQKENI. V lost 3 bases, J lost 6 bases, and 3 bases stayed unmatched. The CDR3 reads CASSPGLAGGREQYF. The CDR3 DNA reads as TGTGCCAGCTCACCCGGACTAGCGGGGGGGCGCGAGCAGTACTTC.

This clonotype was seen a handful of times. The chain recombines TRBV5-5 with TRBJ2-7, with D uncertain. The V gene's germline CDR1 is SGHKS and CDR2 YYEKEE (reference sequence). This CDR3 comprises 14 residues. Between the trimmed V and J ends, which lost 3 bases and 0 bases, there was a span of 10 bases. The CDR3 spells CASSSPTISYEQYF. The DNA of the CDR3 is TGTGCCAGCAGCTCACCCACGATCTCCTACGAGCAGTACTTC.

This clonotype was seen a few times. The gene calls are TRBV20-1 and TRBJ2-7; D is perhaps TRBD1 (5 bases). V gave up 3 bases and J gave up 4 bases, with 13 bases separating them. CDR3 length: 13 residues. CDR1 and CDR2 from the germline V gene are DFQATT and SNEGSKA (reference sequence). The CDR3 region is CSASSGMTYEQYF. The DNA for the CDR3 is TGCAGTGCTAGTTCAGGGATGACTTACGAGCAGTACTTC.

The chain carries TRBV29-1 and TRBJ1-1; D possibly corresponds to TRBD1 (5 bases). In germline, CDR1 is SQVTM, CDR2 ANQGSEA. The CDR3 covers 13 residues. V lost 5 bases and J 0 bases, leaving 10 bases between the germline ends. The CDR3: CSVFGDLNTEAFF. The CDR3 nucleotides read TGCAGCGTTTTTGGGGACCTGAACACTGAAGCTTTCTTT.